This T cell receptor beta chain was retrieved from a study of blood T cell repertoires in COVID-19. Sequencing was performed with immunoSEQ multiplex PCR; in TCRdb, only in-frame clones are kept and a portion is missing. The sample shows some 28,000 clones, over 75% of them seen only once. V gave up 6 bases and J gave up 2 bases, with 11 bases separating them. The CDR3 contains 13 residues. Germline V gene lookup returns CDR1 MDHEN and CDR2 SYDVKM. This TCR was sampled from a human donor in a cohort sampled during active COVID-19. The V call is TRBV28, the J call TRBJ2-7, with D hard to call. Material: peripheral blood. In DNA form, the CDR3 reads TGTGCCAGCAGCCGAACGGTTCCCTACGAGCAGTACTTC. It codes for CASSRTVPYEQYF.